The clone carrying this T cell receptor (beta chain) has a handful of counts. Its specificity is unknown. Patients with ophthalmopathy all had a Clinical Activity Score of at least 3, a NOSPECS grade of at least 4 and duration under 3 months. The PBMCs were sourced from fresh peripheral blood (about 10 ml). Trimming cost V 6 bases and J 0 bases, with 15 bases left between them. Germline CDR1 reads DFQATT; CDR2 reads SNEGSKA (reference sequence). The CDR3 is 15 amino acids. The source of the sample is a study of T cells in Graves' hyperthyroidism and ophthalmopathy. Study results and limitations: Blood samples included most of the expanded thyroid clonotypes exceeding 0.001. Ophthalmopathy and stable hyperthyroidism were separated by a 13 V-J model.

Regions amplified from RNA transcripts were the TCR beta CDR3 regions. In the first-round RT-PCR of the TCR CDR3, the HTBI primer set was used. One entry per CDR3 protein, called by TCRdb with MiXCR from the multiplex PCR reads. The data contain roughly 530,000 distinct CDR3 sequences, about a sixth of them singletons. The chain combines TRBV20-1 with TRBJ1-5; D gene ambiguous. The TCR was taken from a woman under 30 with Graves' ophthalmopathy. The specimen sequenced was blood. CDR3 bases: TGCAGTGCCGCCAGGTCCGAGCATAGCAATCAGCCCCAGCATTTT. Translation gives CSAARSEHSNQPQHF.